The 21 T cell receptor beta chains listed next were all sequenced from one sample in a study of blood T cell repertoires in COVID-19. The table came from immunoSEQ multiplex PCR; TCRdb's copy has only in-frame clones and leaves some out. The data show tens of thousands of clones, under 90% seen once. The sequenced sample was peripheral blood. The receptors stem from a man aged 60-69 years with COVID-19, enrolled during active disease.

This clone has a single count. The J gene is TRBJ2-1, the V gene TRBV7-8; TRBD2 is a possible D gene (5 bases). Germline CDR1 and CDR2: SGHVS and FQNEAQ. The V gene lost 3 bases and the J gene lost 8 bases, with 32 bases spanning the gap. CDR3 length: 20 amino acids. The CDR3 DNA follows: TGTGCCAGCAGCTTTAGAGCGAGGATCAGGCTAGGGAAGGAGAGGGATGAGCAGTTCTTC. Translating gives CASSFRARIRLGKERDEQFF.

The chain joins TRBV10-1 to TRBJ2-1, with 7 nucleotides matching TRBD2. The CDR3 contains 16 residues. Germline V gene sequence: CDR1 WNHNN, CDR2 SYGVQD (reference sequence). Unmatched junction bases numbered 8, after V lost 0 bases and J lost 6 bases. The CDR3 reads CASSESGAGKGNEQFF. In DNA form, the CDR3 reads TGCGCCAGCAGTGAGTCGGGAGCGGGAAAGGGCAATGAGCAGTTCTTC.

The V and J genes are TRBV5-4 and TRBJ1-6; TRBD1 is a possible D gene (5 bases). The CDR3 length is 15 residues. V lost 0 bases to trimming and J lost 5 bases, with 9 bases between them. Germline V gene data show CDR1 as SGHNT and CDR2 as YYREEE (reference sequence). The CDR3 sequence is CASSLVTGDNSPLHF. In DNA form, the CDR3 reads TGTGCCAGCAGCTTGGTAACAGGCGATAATTCACCCCTCCACTTT.

The rearrangement joins TRBV19 to TRBJ2-2, with TRBD2 as a possible D gene (5 bases). The CDR3 covers 14 residues. CDR1 is LNHDA and CDR2 is SQIVND in the germline V gene (reference sequence). With 5 bases removed from V and 0 bases from J, the gap between germline ends came to 7 bases. DNA for the CDR3: TGTGCCAGTAGTTTGACTACGAACACCGGGGAGCTGTTTTTT. Amino acid sequence: CASSLTTNTGELFF.

This clone was recorded once. The genes are TRBV7-9 and TRBJ1-2; no reliable D call. Trimming cost V 1 base and J 6 bases, with 9 bases left between them. The CDR3 is made up of 13 amino acids. Germline-derived CDR1 and CDR2 are SEHNR and FQNEAQ (reference sequence). The chain's CDR3 is CASSLGGNHGYTF. CDR3 nucleotides: TGTGCCAGCAGCTTAGGAGGGAACCATGGCTACACCTTC. Full variable domain (remainder filled in from reference TRBV7-9 and TRBJ1-2): DTGVSQNPRHKITKRGQNVTFRCDPISEHNRLYWYRQTLGQGPEFLTYFQNEAQLEKSRLLSDRFSAERPKGSFSTLEIQRTEQGDSAMYLCASSLGGNHGYTFGSGTRLTVV.

This clone was recorded only once. The V gene is TRBV18, the J gene TRBJ2-2; 7 bases fit TRBD2. Germline values: CDR1 KGHSH, CDR2 LQKENI. The CDR3 spans 17 residues. The V segment lost 2 bases and the J segment 6 bases; nucleotides outside the gene matches: 12. The CDR3 spells CASSPGSRSSGSGELFF. CDR3 sequence (DNA): TGTGCCAGCTCACCAGGGTCGCGGTCTAGCGGTTCCGGGGAGCTGTTTTTT.

Details on this clone: This specimen includes other DNA sequences encoding the same CDR3. The chain employs TRBV30 and TRBJ2-1, with 14 bases aligning to TRBD2. The CDR3 is 13 residues long. The junction had 0 bases not matched to a gene; V was cut back by 5 bases and J by 6 bases. Per the germline V gene, CDR1 is GTSNPN and CDR2 is SVGIG (reference sequence). This chain's CDR3 is CAWGLAGGNEQFF. In DNA, the CDR3 is TGTGCCTGGGGACTAGCGGGAGGCAATGAGCAGTTCTTC. Combining the CDR3 with reference TRBV30 and TRBJ2-1 gives the whole variable domain SQTIHQWPATLVQPVGSPLSLECTVEGTSNPNLYWYRQAAGRGLQLLFYSVGIGQISSEVPQNLSASRPQDRQFILSSKKLLLSDSGFYLCAWGLAGGNEQFFGPGTRLTVL.

This chain joins TRBV12-3 or TRBV12-4 and TRBJ1-4; 7 bases map to TRBD1. This CDR3 contains 13 residues. V trimming: 3 bases; J trimming: 8 bases; junction bases outside the gene matches: 3. CDR3 sequence (DNA): TGTGCCAGCAGTTTTCAACAGGGGGAAAAACTGTTTTTT. Protein sequence: CASSFQQGEKLFF.

The J gene is TRBJ2-5, the V gene TRBV4-2; 8 bases are a match to TRBD2. The CDR3 loop spans 16 amino acids. Germline V lookup: CDR1 LGHNA, CDR2 YNFKEQ. Germline trimming cut 1 base from V and 0 bases from J; bases unmatched to any gene: 4. The CDR3 bases are TGTGCCAGCAGCCAAGTTCAGCGGGAGTACCAAGAGACCCAGTACTTC. This translates into CASSQVQREYQETQYF.

V usage is TRBV29-1 and J usage is TRBJ1-2; TRBD1 aligns across 10 bases. J gave up 6 bases and V 4 bases, and 11 bases lay outside the gene matches. CDR1 is SQVTM, CDR2 ANQGSEA, per germline. The CDR3 totals 15 residues. CDR3 coding DNA: TGCAGCGTTGCCGCCACGACAGGGGGCGCGAATGGCTACACCTTC. It is translated as CSVAATTGGANGYTF.

As DNA, the CDR3 is TGCACCAGCAGCCAAGTCGAAGCTTCTTCGGGAGCTTTCTTT. Amino acids: CTSSQVEASSGAFF. The rearrangement links TRBV1 to TRBJ1-1. TRBV1 is a pseudogene segment. The CDR3 runs 14 residues.

The genes are TRBV2 and TRBJ2-1, with 8 bases identical to TRBD1. The V and J ends lost 9 bases and 8 bases, in that order; junction bases with no gene match: 3. This CDR3 contains 11 residues. Germline loops: CDR1 SNHLY, CDR2 FYNNEI. CDR3 in amino acids: CARVQGDEQFF. The CDR3 DNA reads TGTGCCAGGGTACAGGGGGATGAGCAGTTCTTC.

This clone was found a few times. The chain recombines TRBV10-2 with TRBJ2-1, with a tentative D call TRBD2 (5 bases). V lost 0 bases, J lost 9 bases, and 12 bases lay in between. Per germline, CDR1 WSHSY and CDR2 SAAADI. CDR3 length: 14 residues. This chain's CDR3 is CASSESSQAGEQFF. The DNA for the CDR3 is TGCGCCAGCAGTGAGTCGAGCCAGGCGGGTGAGCAGTTCTTC.

J is TRBJ1-6 and V is TRBV6-6; D is unclear. The germline V gene encodes CDR1 MNHNY and CDR2 SVGAGI (reference sequence). This CDR3 is built from 13 residues. With 2 bases removed from V and 10 bases from J, the gap between germline ends came to 9 bases. CDR3 in DNA: TGTGCCAGCAGTTACCCCACTCCATCACCCCTCCACTTT. Protein product: CASSYPTPSPLHF.

This clone has just one count. The chain carries TRBV18 and TRBJ1-2, with D perhaps TRBD1 (6 bases). The CDR3 extends over 14 amino acids. The germline gives CDR1 KGHSH, CDR2 LQKENI. V was cut by 5 bases and J by 0 bases, with 10 bases left in between. The CDR3 reads CASSAGQTNYGYTF. DNA for the CDR3: TGTGCCAGCTCAGCCGGACAGACTAACTATGGCTACACCTTC.

The chain links TRBV30 to TRBJ2-7, with 7 nucleotides matching TRBD1. Germline V gene data show CDR1 as GTSNPN and CDR2 as SVGIG (reference sequence). The CDR3 runs 13 residues. With V trimmed by 3 bases and J by 7 bases, 9 bases remained unmatched. Here the CDR3 reads CAWRATGSGEQYF. The CDR3 DNA reads as TGTGCCTGGAGGGCGACAGGGTCGGGGGAGCAGTACTTC.

The V call is TRBV6-5, the J call TRBJ1-6; D is possibly TRBD1 (5 bases). With 6 bases removed from V and 10 bases from J, the gap between germline ends came to 13 bases. The length of the CDR3 is 13 residues. Germline CDR1 and CDR2: MNHEY and SVGAGI. For the CDR3, the DNA is TGTGCCAGCAGGGTAGGGGCGGAATCACCCCTCCACTTT. It yields the protein CASRVGAESPLHF.

The gene calls are TRBV6-5 and TRBJ1-2; D is uncertain. V gave up 0 bases and J gave up 6 bases, with 8 bases separating them. The CDR3 sequence is 13 residues long. Germline loops: CDR1 MNHEY, CDR2 SVGAGI. CDR3 sequence reads: CASSYSRQDGYTF. The CDR3 nucleotides read TGTGCCAGCAGTTACTCGAGGCAAGATGGCTACACCTTC.

CDR3 sequence (DNA): TGCGCCAGCAGCCAAGAGGCCAGCAGGGTTGGTCAGAACACTGAAGCTTTCTTT. It specifies CASSQEASRVGQNTEAFF. J is TRBJ1-1 and V is TRBV4-3; tentatively, D is TRBD1 (5 bases). This CDR3 has 18 residues. Germline CDR1 reads LGHNA; CDR2 reads YSLEER. The V gene lost 0 bases and the J gene lost 1 base, with 18 bases spanning the gap.

This rearrangement joins TRBV24-1 to TRBJ2-7; no reliable D call. The CDR3 has 14 residues. The germline V gene has CDR1 KGHDR and CDR2 SFDVKD. The V end lost 6 bases, the J end lost 2 bases, and 13 bases lay between the germline ends. The CDR3 DNA is TGTGCCACCAGTCCCCCGACATTCCCCTACGAGCAGTACTTC. Translating it yields CATSPPTFPYEQYF.

The chain couples TRBV28 to TRBJ2-7, with 10 bases lining up with TRBD1. V gave up 2 bases and J gave up 0 bases; unmatched junction bases: 4. CDR1 is MDHEN, CDR2 SYDVKM, per germline. The CDR3 spans 16 residues. Written as DNA, the CDR3 is TGTGCCAGCAGTTTAGTCGGGGACAGGGGCTCCTACGAGCAGTACTTC. The encoded protein is CASSLVGDRGSYEQYF.